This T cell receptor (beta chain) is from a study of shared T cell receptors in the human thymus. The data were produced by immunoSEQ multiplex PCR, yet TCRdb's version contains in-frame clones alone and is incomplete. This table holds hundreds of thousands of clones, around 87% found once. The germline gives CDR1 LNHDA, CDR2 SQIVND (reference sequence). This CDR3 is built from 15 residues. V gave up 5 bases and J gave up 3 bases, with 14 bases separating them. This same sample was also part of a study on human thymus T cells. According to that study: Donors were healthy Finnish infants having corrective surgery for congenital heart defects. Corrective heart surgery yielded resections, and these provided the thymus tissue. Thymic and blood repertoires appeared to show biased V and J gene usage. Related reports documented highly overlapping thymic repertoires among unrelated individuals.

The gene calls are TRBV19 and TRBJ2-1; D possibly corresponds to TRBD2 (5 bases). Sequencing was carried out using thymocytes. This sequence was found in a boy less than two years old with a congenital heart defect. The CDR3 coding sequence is TGTGCCAGTAGTTCGCCGGGGAGCTACTACAATGAGCAGTTCTTC. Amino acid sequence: CASSSPGSYYNEQFF. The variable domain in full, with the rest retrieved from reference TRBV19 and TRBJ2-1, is DGGITQSPKYLFRKEGQNVTLSCEQNLNHDAMYWYRQDPGQGLRLIYYSQIVNDFQKGDIAEGYSVSREKKESFPLTVTSAQKNPTAFYLCASSSPGSYYNEQFFGPGTRLTVL.